The 4 T cell receptor beta chains reported below all come from one sample, sequenced in a study of CD8 T cells in Susac syndrome. An input of roughly 0.5 to 1 ug of RNA was subjected to reverse transcription using random hexamers. Via MiXCR, TCRdb re-called the immunoSEQ multiplex PCR reads, giving one row per CDR3 protein. The sample has 53,000 or so distinct CDR3 sequences, roughly 93% seen once; the top ten hold about 0.5%. The sample comprised CD8+ T cells from PBMCs. These TCRs come from a human donor in good health.

The chain couples TRBV6-5 to TRBJ2-3; perhaps TRBD1 as D (6 bases). The CDR3 loop spans 18 amino acids. The V end was cut by 2 bases, the J end by 0 bases, with 18 bases between. Germline V gene sequence: CDR1 MNHEY, CDR2 SVGAGI. CDR3 region: CASSYPRGRILSTDTQYF. CDR3 coding DNA: TGTGCCAGCAGTTACCCCAGGGGAAGGATTCTTAGCACAGATACGCAGTATTTT.

The genes are TRBV20-1 and TRBJ1-5, with TRBD1 matching 8 bases. With 6 bases clipped from V and 4 bases from J, the junction kept 8 bases outside the gene matches. The germline CDR1 and CDR2 sequences are DFQATT and SNEGSKA (reference sequence). There are 14 residues in the CDR3. CDR3 region: CSARQGTRNQPQHF. The CDR3 DNA sequence: TGCAGTGCCCGACAGGGGACGAGGAATCAGCCCCAGCATTTT.

In DNA form, the CDR3 reads TGCGCCAGCAGCCAAGATCGTATCATAAGGAAGGACACTGAAGCTTTCTTT. Protein sequence: CASSQDRIIRKDTEAFF. The J gene is TRBJ1-1, the V gene TRBV4-1; D not resolved. Trimming pared 0 bases from V and 3 bases from J, leaving 17 bases between. This CDR3 has 17 residues. Germline loops: CDR1 MGHRA, CDR2 YSYEKL.

The chain couples TRBV27 to TRBJ2-2; D is perhaps TRBD1 (6 bases). CDR1 MNHEY and CDR2 SMNVEV come from the germline V gene (reference sequence). Trimming cost V 6 bases and J 1 base, with 12 bases left between them. The CDR3 runs to 15 residues. In DNA, the CDR3 is TGTGCCAGCAGCTCCACAGGGCGGAACACCGGGGAGCTGTTTTTT. Translating gives CASSSTGRNTGELFF.